The clone carrying this TCR beta chain appeared many times. This sample was included in a study of neurological immune-mediated disorders. As for time point: longitudinal time-point 1 (baseline). Synthesis of cDNA used 5'RACE (with 10-nucleotide random UMIs). A single record per CDR3 protein comes from TCRdb applying MiXCR to the 5' RACE reads. The sample has tens of thousands of distinct CDR3 sequences, about 9.4% seen once. The CDR3 runs 16 residues. V dropped 0 bases and J dropped 4 bases, with 14 bases sitting between them. Germline-derived CDR1 and CDR2 are SGHRS and YFSETQ. This sequence joins TRBV5-1 and TRBJ1-3; D uncertain. The TCR sequence derives from a man aged 25-45 years in good health. The specimen sequenced was PBMCs. The CDR3 region is CASSLAGLQSGNTIYF. DNA of the CDR3: TGCGCCAGCAGCTTGGCCGGTCTCCAGTCCGGAAACACCATATATTTT.